This entry lists 32 T cell receptor beta chains sequenced from one sample in a study of T cells in Graves' hyperthyroidism and ophthalmopathy. Amplified TCR beta CDR3 regions came from RNA transcripts. The HTBI set primed first-round TCR CDR3 RT-PCR. TCRdb reprocessed the multiplex PCR reads via MiXCR and lists one record per CDR3 protein. The sample has approximately 500,000 distinct CDR3 sequences, about half seen once; the top ten hold approximately 7.5%. The sequencing sample was made of peripheral blood or thyroid tissue (not recorded which). The source is a woman under 30 with Graves' hyperthyroidism.

Worth noting for this clonotype: One end of the junction does not line up with germline, which may come from a read error. The chain uses TRBV19 and TRBJ1-4, with 7 bases lining up with TRBD1. The CDR3 has 10 residues. CDR1 and CDR2 from the germline V gene are LNHDA and SQIVND (reference sequence). CDR3 in DNA: TGTGCCAGTAGTGGGCCACAGGGGTATTTT. Translation gives CASSGPQGYF.

Ten or more counts support this clonotype. V gene TRBV29-1 combines with J gene TRBJ1-1, with D possibly being TRBD1 (6 bases). The CDR3 is made up of 13 amino acids. Germline V lookup: CDR1 SQVTM, CDR2 ANQGSEA. Trimming removed 4 bases at V and 4 bases at J, with 13 bases between. CDR3 sequence: CSVVGLGGTEAFF. DNA for the CDR3: TGCAGCGTTGTAGGGTTAGGGGGCACTGAAGCTTTCTTT.

The J gene is TRBJ2-5, the V gene TRBV29-1; 8 nucleotides match TRBD1. The CDR3 runs 13 residues. The V segment lost 4 bases and the J segment 5 bases; nucleotides outside the gene matches: 6. CDR1 SQVTM and CDR2 ANQGSEA come from the germline V gene. CDR3 nucleotide sequence: TGCAGCGTTGCGGACAGGGAGTACGAGACCCAGTACTTC. The encoded protein is CSVADREYETQYF.

This clonotype came up many times. CDR3 in amino acids: CATSDLTLNYGYTF. The CDR3 DNA reads as TGTGCCACCAGTGATCTCACACTTAACTATGGCTACACCTTC. This chain connects TRBV24-1 to TRBJ1-2; D is undetermined. Deletions cut 3 bases from V and 1 base from J, with 8 bases between. The CDR3 consists of 14 residues. The germline gives CDR1 KGHDR, CDR2 SFDVKD.

There are many counts of this clonotype. The V call is TRBV20-1, the J call TRBJ2-7, with unresolved D. V lost 3 bases to trimming and J lost 0 bases, with 9 bases between them. Germline V gene data show CDR1 as DFQATT and CDR2 as SNEGSKA (reference sequence). The CDR3 totals 13 residues. The CDR3 loop is CSASQEVSYEQYF. The CDR3 nucleotides are TGCAGTGCTAGCCAGGAAGTCTCCTACGAGCAGTACTTC.

The V and J genes are TRBV6-6 and TRBJ2-1; no definite D call. Germline CDR1 MNHNY, CDR2 SVGAGI (reference sequence). The length of the CDR3 is 17 residues. V lost 3 bases and J lost 2, with 17 bases in between. The CDR3 loop is CASSYRVRPTAYNEQFF. The CDR3 DNA reads as TGTGCCAGCAGTTATCGGGTACGACCTACTGCCTACAATGAGCAGTTCTTC.

This clonotype appeared many times. V and J are TRBV10-3 and TRBJ2-7, with D uncertain. CDR3 length: 16 residues. Germline V gene data show CDR1 as ENHRY and CDR2 as SYGVKD. The V and J ends lost 5 bases and 3 bases respectively, with 20 bases between them. The CDR3 loop reads CAISTISDRLSYEQYF. The CDR3 nucleotides are TGTGCCATCAGTACAATCTCGGACCGGCTCAGCTACGAGCAGTACTTC.

Ten or more counts support this clonotype. CDR3: CSVPVLETLTDTQYF. The DNA for the CDR3 is TGCAGCGTACCTGTGCTGGAGACCCTCACAGATACGCAGTATTTT. The chain employs TRBV29-1 and TRBJ2-3, with D unresolved. CDR1 and CDR2 (germline): SQVTM, ANQGSEA. Trimming took off 6 bases at V and 2 bases at J, with 18 bases between the two ends. The CDR3 sequence is 15 residues long.

V and J are TRBV27 and TRBJ2-2; perhaps D is TRBD1 or TRBD2 (6 bases each). This CDR3 is built from 14 residues. V was shortened by 6 bases and J by 6 bases, with 14 bases between the two germline ends. Per the germline V gene, CDR1 is MNHEY and CDR2 is SMNVEV (reference sequence). CDR3 bases: TGTGCCAGCAGGTTGGGGGGCCGGGCCGGGGAGCTGTTTTTT. Its protein product is CASRLGGRAGELFF.

The sample holds one count of this clonotype. This chain connects TRBV2 to TRBJ2-7; 8 nucleotides align to TRBD2. Germline V gene lookup returns CDR1 SNHLY and CDR2 FYNNEI. The CDR3 is 14 amino acids. The J segment lost 3 bases and the V segment lost 6 bases, leaving 7 bases of the junction unmatched. This CDR3 is CASSPGLGNYEQYF. For the CDR3, the DNA is TGTGCCAGCAGCCCGGGACTAGGTAACTACGAGCAGTACTTC.

The gene calls are TRBV3-2 and TRBJ2-5; the listed D gene, TRBD1, was not tested against the DNA. TRBV3-2 is a listed pseudogene. The CDR3 covers 14 residues. The CDR3 nucleotides read TGTGCCAGCACCGGGATAAGGGCCCAAGAGACCCAGTACTTC. Amino acid sequence: CASTGIRAQETQYF.

At least ten counts were recorded for this clonotype. V is TRBV2 and J is TRBJ2-7, with 8 positions matching TRBD1. Germline loops: CDR1 SNHLY, CDR2 FYNNEI. With V trimmed by 5 bases and J by 2 bases, 8 bases remained unmatched. The CDR3 consists of 15 residues. DNA for the CDR3: TGTGCCAGCAGTTGGCCGGGACAGGCCACCTACGAGCAGTACTTC. Residues: CASSWPGQATYEQYF.

This chain links TRBV7-2 with TRBJ1-5; D might be TRBD1 (6 bases). V dropped 5 bases and J dropped 7 bases, with 18 bases sitting between them. This CDR3 is built from 15 residues. Looked up from germline, CDR1 is SGHTA and CDR2 is FQGNSA. CDR3 amino acids: CASSGYSGGGQPQHF. The CDR3 coding sequence is TGTGCCAGCAGCGGGTATTCGGGGGGCGGACAGCCCCAGCATTTT.

In this sample, this clonotype turned up many times. CDR3: CASSLGGTAAYEQYF. DNA of the CDR3: TGTGCCAGCAGCTTAGGGGGGACAGCTGCCTACGAGCAGTACTTC. The chain couples TRBV7-2 to TRBJ2-7, with 7 bases aligning to TRBD1. V lost 1 base to trimming and J lost 2 bases; unmatched junction nucleotides: 5. The germline V gene encodes CDR1 SGHTA and CDR2 FQGNSA. CDR3 length: 15 amino acids.

This clonotype appeared a few times. This rearrangement joins TRBV30 to TRBJ2-2; TRBD1 might be the D (6 bases). The CDR3 extends over 13 amino acids. The germline V gene has CDR1 GTSNPN and CDR2 SVGIG (reference sequence). Trimming took off 3 bases at V and 5 bases at J, with 10 bases between the two ends. The CDR3 nucleotides read TGTGCCTGGAGACCCCAGGGGACCGGGGAGCTGTTTTTT. Translated, it gives CAWRPQGTGELFF.

The chain uses TRBV15 and TRBJ1-2; D remains ambiguous. The CDR3 contains 14 residues. The germline V gene encodes CDR1 LNHNV and CDR2 YYDKDF (reference sequence). Trimming removed 3 bases from V and 10 bases from J, with 18 bases in between. The CDR3 reads CATSSYSIWDFYTF. The CDR3 coding sequence is TGTGCCACCAGCAGTTACTCAATCTGGGATTTCTACACCTTC.

For this clonotype: As the CDR3 is not closed by the conserved phenylalanine or tryptophan, this likely results from a read error. It is unclear where the CDR3 begins or ends on the DNA, so no DNA is shown, and the CDR3 is as TCRdb lists it. The chain uses TRBV20-1 and TRBJ1-5. The CDR3 has 8 residues if both end residues are counted. Germline values: CDR1 DFQATT, CDR2 SNEGSKA (reference sequence). The CDR3 is CSARGGRA.

This clonotype was picked up one time. The rearrangement joins TRBV7-2 to TRBJ1-2; 11 bases map to TRBD1. CDR1 SGHTA and CDR2 FQGNSA come from the germline V gene. The CDR3 length is 16 residues. V shed 4 bases, J shed 4 bases, and the junction held 8 bases outside the gene matches. CDR3 in DNA: TGTGCCAGCAGCTGGCCCGGGACAGGGGGGGGCTATGGCTACACCTTC. Its translation: CASSWPGTGGGYGYTF. Using reference TRBV7-2 and TRBJ1-2 for the parts outside the CDR3, the full variable domain is GAGVSQSPSNKVTEKGKDVELRCDPISGHTALYWYRQSLGQGLEFLIYFQGNSAPDKSGLPSDRFSAERTGGSVSTLTIQRTQQEDSAVYLCASSWPGTGGGYGYTFGSGTRLTVV.

In its sample, this clonotype was seen many times. The chain combines TRBV2 with TRBJ2-7; D not certain. This CDR3 has 12 residues. V lost 7 bases and J 2 bases, leaving 9 bases between the germline ends. Germline CDR1 SNHLY, CDR2 FYNNEI. CDR3 nucleotide sequence: TGTGCCAGCACCCCAATGACCTACGAGCAGTACTTC. It encodes CASTPMTYEQYF.

This clonotype was recorded at least ten times. This chain joins TRBV27 and TRBJ2-7; 7 bases line up with TRBD1. This CDR3 comprises 12 residues. CDR1 and CDR2 from the germline V gene are MNHEY and SMNVEV (reference sequence). Trimming at V came to 8 bases and at J to 1 base, leaving 2 bases not matched to a gene. The CDR3: CASWDSSYEQYF. CDR3 DNA: TGTGCCAGCTGGGACAGTTCCTACGAGCAGTACTTC.

Note on this clonotype: Likely a read error: the CDR3 ends without its conserved phenylalanine or tryptophan. The limits of the CDR3 on the DNA are not certain, so only TCRdb's listed CDR3 is given. This sequence joins TRBV4-3 and TRBJ2-7. In germline, CDR1 is LGHNA, CDR2 YSLEER. The CDR3 totals 8 residues, both ends included. CDR3 protein: CASSQVIG.

This clonotype was detected many times. The J gene is TRBJ1-2, the V gene TRBV2; D remains unclear. This CDR3 contains 14 residues. Between the trimmed V and J ends, which lost 4 bases and 0 bases, there was a span of 9 bases. In germline, CDR1 is SNHLY, CDR2 FYNNEI. CDR3 amino acids: CASSGPGTNYGYTF. In nucleotides, the CDR3 is TGTGCCAGCAGTGGCCCCGGGACTAACTATGGCTACACCTTC. The full variable domain, rest sourced from reference TRBV2 and TRBJ1-2, is EPEVTQTPSHQVTQMGQEVILRCVPISNHLYFYWYRQILGQKVEFLVSFYNNEISEKSEIFDDQFSVERPDGSNFTLKIRSTKLEDSAMYFCASSGPGTNYGYTFGSGTRLTVV.

In its sample, this clonotype was seen many times. This chain uses TRBV12-3 or TRBV12-4 with TRBJ1-4; D gene unclear. This CDR3 spans 14 amino acids. V lost 6 bases to trimming and J lost 2 bases, with 10 bases between them. CDR3 region: CASRPGMTNEKLFF. For the CDR3, the DNA is TGTGCCAGCAGACCTGGGATGACTAATGAAAAACTGTTTTTT.

The chain is built from TRBV29-1 and TRBJ2-7, with a possible D match to TRBD1 (5 bases). Germline V gene lookup returns CDR1 SQVTM and CDR2 ANQGSEA. The CDR3 length is 13 residues. V was shortened by 8 bases and J by 1 base, with 15 bases between the two germline ends. The CDR3 sequence is CSSRTSGSYEQYF. The CDR3 nucleotides read TGCAGCAGTCGAACTTCAGGGTCCTACGAGCAGTACTTC.

This clonotype was seen at least ten times. The rearrangement uses TRBV7-2 and TRBJ1-6; TRBD1 is a possible D gene (5 bases). The CDR3 has 15 residues. Germline V lookup: CDR1 SGHTA, CDR2 FQGNSA. Trimming took 2 bases from V and 7 from J, leaving 12 bases between them. The CDR3: CASSLQSGTNSPLHF. DNA for the CDR3: TGTGCCAGCAGCTTACAATCCGGGACCAATTCACCCCTCCACTTT.

For the CDR3, the DNA is TGTGCCAGCAGCTTATACCCGGCCTGGCGGGAGCGTAATGAGCAGTTCTTC. Amino acids: CASSLYPAWRERNEQFF. This chain uses TRBV7-2 with TRBJ2-1; 7 bases agree with TRBD2. Per the germline V gene, CDR1 is SGHTA and CDR2 is FQGNSA. V shed 2 bases and J 7 bases; nucleotides not matched to a gene: 14. The CDR3 runs 17 residues.

The V call is TRBV15, the J call TRBJ1-5; no clear D. Germline lookup yields CDR1 LNHNV and CDR2 YYDKDF (reference sequence). V shed 1 base and J shed 0 bases, with 4 bases lying between them. This CDR3 comprises 14 residues. CDR3 sequence: CATSRGFSNQPQHF. The DNA for the CDR3 is TGTGCCACCAGCAGAGGGTTTAGCAATCAGCCCCAGCATTTT. Drawing the rest from reference TRBV15 and TRBJ1-5, the complete variable domain is DAMVIQNPRYQVTQFGKPVTLSCSQTLNHNVMYWYQQKSSQAPKLLFHYYDKDFNNEADTPDNFQSRRPNTSFCFLDIRSPGLGDTAMYLCATSRGFSNQPQHFGDGTRLSIL.

V usage is TRBV7-3 and J usage is TRBJ2-7, with 9 positions matching TRBD1. Trimming cost V 5 bases and J 4 bases; bases outside gene matches: 9. Germline CDR1 is SGHTA and CDR2 is FQGTGA. The CDR3 sequence is 15 residues long. Here the CDR3 DNA reads TGTGCCAGCAGCCAGGCCGGGACAGGGTTGTACGAGCAGTACTTC. Translated: CASSQAGTGLYEQYF.

The table lists this clonotype with a few counts. The chain combines TRBV4-2 with TRBJ2-7, with D perhaps assigned TRBD1 or TRBD2 (6 bases each). CDR1 is LGHNA, CDR2 YNFKEQ, per germline. Between the trimmed V and J ends, which lost 5 bases and 4 bases, there was a span of 15 bases. The CDR3 runs to 14 residues. CDR3 residues: CASSVVGGPYEQYF. The CDR3 coding sequence is TGTGCCAGCAGCGTCGTCGGGGGCCCATACGAGCAGTACTTC.

V and J are TRBV29-1 and TRBJ1-2; possibly TRBD1 for D (6 bases). Trimming cost V 3 bases and J 7 bases, with 12 bases left between them. The CDR3 consists of 12 residues. Per the germline V gene, CDR1 is SQVTM and CDR2 is ANQGSEA. The CDR3 sequence: CSVESGQSGYTF. The CDR3 nucleotides are TGCAGCGTTGAGTCCGGACAGAGTGGCTACACCTTC.

Many counts were recorded for this clonotype. J is TRBJ2-7 and V is TRBV20-1; 14 nucleotides line up with TRBD2. This CDR3 contains 17 residues. Germline V gives CDR1 DFQATT, CDR2 SNEGSKA (reference sequence). Germline trimming cut 6 bases from V and 2 bases from J; bases unmatched to any gene: 12. The CDR3 region is CSARRSRTSGRPYEQYF. The CDR3 DNA reads as TGCAGTGCAAGGCGGTCCAGGACTAGCGGGAGGCCCTACGAGCAGTACTTC.

The chain couples TRBV2 to TRBJ2-7; 9 bases map to TRBD1. CDR3 length: 14 residues. The germline V gene encodes CDR1 SNHLY and CDR2 FYNNEI. Trimming took 4 bases from V and 8 from J; bases not matched to a gene: 9. CDR3 nucleotide sequence: TGTGCCAGCAGTGGACAGGGGGGAGTATCACAGCAGTACTTC. Translation: CASSGQGGVSQQYF.